This TCR beta chain comes out of a study of PD-1 blockade in mismatch repair-deficient tumors. Sequencing used immunoSEQ multiplex PCR; TCRdb keeps in-frame clones, though not all of them. The sample holds tens of thousands of clones, approximately 80% seen once. Germline CDR1 and CDR2: SGHRS and YFSETQ. V was trimmed by 1 base and J by 3 bases, leaving 12 bases between them. The CDR3 is 15 residues long. Every patient had mismatch repair deficiency by PCR or immunohistochemistry. This chain joins TRBV5-1 and TRBJ2-3; D is ambiguous. Sequencing used peripheral blood, obtained 44 weeks after starting pembrolizumab. The source is an adult with mismatch repair-deficient cancer. For the CDR3, the DNA is TGCGCCAGCAGCTTGTCCCGTGCGACTACAGATACGCAGTATTTT. This codes for CASSLSRATTDTQYF.